These T cell receptor beta chains were read from a single sample in a study of cytomegalovirus exposure and HLA in healthy donors. Some clones are missing from TCRdb's copy, which holds only in-frame ones; the method was immunoSEQ multiplex PCR. There are some 60,000 clones in the sample; about 90% occur only once, and approximately 1.5% lies in the top ten. Sequencing used PBMCs. The source of these receptors is a young man in good health and CMV-seronegative. Both conserved end residues are part of each CDR3. D genes are given only for firm matches. Rows may omit the clone size; those that give it use once, few, many or a size class.

cdr3_aa cdr3_nt clone_size d_call j_call v_call
CASSPVAETQYF TGTGCCAGCTCGCCGGTTGCGGAGACCCAGTACTTC NA NA TRBJ2-5 TRBV18
CAISETRVDNQPQHF TGTGCCATCAGTGAGACTAGGGTGGACAATCAGCCCCAGCATTTT NA NA TRBJ1-5 TRBV10-3
CASSPGQANTEAFF TGTGCCAGCAGCCCGGGACAGGCGAACACTGAAGCTTTCTTT NA TRBD1 TRBJ1-1 TRBV13
CASSSRVGQPQHF TGTGCCAGCAGTTCCAGGGTAGGGCAGCCCCAGCATTTT NA NA TRBJ1-5 TRBV6-5
CASIPSGEETQYF TGTGCCAGCATCCCTAGCGGGGAAGAGACCCAGTACTTC NA TRBD2 TRBJ2-5 TRBV6-6
CASSNTGTDEQYF TGTGCCAGCAGCAACACCGGGACAGATGAGCAGTACTTC NA TRBD1 TRBJ2-7 TRBV6-5
CASSRIGQNTEAFF TGTGCCAGCAGCCGGATAGGACAGAACACTGAAGCTTTCTTT NA NA TRBJ1-1 TRBV7-9
CASSQGQGSQPQHF TGTGCCAGCAGTCAAGGACAGGGTTCTCAGCCCCAGCATTTT NA TRBD1 TRBJ1-5 TRBV28
CASSLEGTGGGQPQHF TGCGCCAGCAGCTTGGAGGGAACAGGGGGCGGTCAGCCCCAGCATTTT NA TRBD1 TRBJ1-5 TRBV5-1
CASSDLRTGSYNEQFF TGTGCCAGCAGTGACCTGCGGACTGGCTCCTACAATGAGCAGTTCTTC NA NA TRBJ2-1 TRBV6-4
CASSSRDRENEEQYF TGTGCCAGCAGCTCCCGGGACAGGGAGAATGAAGAGCAGTACTTC NA TRBD1 TRBJ2-7 TRBV7-6
CAWTPAGRIGYTF TGTGCCTGGACCCCGGCAGGGAGGATTGGCTACACCTTC NA NA TRBJ1-2 TRBV30
CASSFLQGTGNTIYF TGTGCCAGCAGCTTTCTACAGGGAACTGGAAACACCATATATTTT NA NA TRBJ1-3 TRBV11-1
CSADRGNSYEQYF TGCAGCGCTGACAGGGGAAACTCCTACGAGCAGTACTTC once TRBD1 TRBJ2-7 TRBV29-1
CASSDRVRAETQYF TGTGCCAGCAGTGATAGGGTGCGGGCAGAGACCCAGTACTTC NA NA TRBJ2-5 TRBV2
CASSPTGYEQYF TGTGCCAGCAGCCCCACAGGCTACGAGCAGTACTTC few NA TRBJ2-7 TRBV7-9
CSVRGGISNEGKLFF TGCAGCGTCCGGGGGGGGATATCTAATGAAGGGAAACTGTTTTTT NA NA TRBJ1-4 TRBV29-1